One and the same sample provided the 20 T cell receptor beta chains below, sequenced in a study of blood T cell repertoires in COVID-19. Clones were read by immunoSEQ multiplex PCR, and TCRdb kept only the in-frame ones, dropping some. In the table there are about 140,000 clones, 84% of which are singletons. Sequencing was carried out using peripheral blood. All receptors come from a man in his thirties or forties with COVID-19, enrolled during active disease.

This sequence joins TRBV2 and TRBJ2-7, with TRBD2 matching over 7 bases. Per the germline V gene, CDR1 is SNHLY and CDR2 is FYNNEI. V shed 4 bases, J shed 5 bases, and the junction held 8 bases outside the gene matches. This CDR3 spans 14 amino acids. The CDR3 here is CASSGAGERDEQYF. CDR3 DNA: TGTGCCAGCAGTGGGGCGGGAGAGCGGGACGAGCAGTACTTC.

The V call is TRBV24-1, the J call TRBJ2-1, with TRBD2 as a possible D gene (6 bases). Germline V gene sequence: CDR1 KGHDR, CDR2 SFDVKD. The CDR3 runs to 14 residues. V dropped 8 bases and J dropped 8 bases, with 18 bases sitting between them. The CDR3 is CATTRGLSSDEQFF. The CDR3, as DNA: TGTGCCACCACCCGGGGACTTTCCAGCGATGAGCAGTTCTTC.

The chain couples TRBV10-3 to TRBJ2-7, with 8 bases lining up with TRBD2. Germline CDR1 ENHRY, CDR2 SYGVKD. V gave up 3 bases and J gave up 7 bases; unmatched junction bases: 11. The CDR3 is 15 residues long. CDR3 coding DNA: TGTGCCATCAGTGAATTTCCGGGAGGGCCGTGGGAGCAGTACTTC. It translates to CAISEFPGGPWEQYF.

This clone was detected many times. This chain connects TRBV5-1 to TRBJ2-3; 9 bases line up with TRBD1. Germline-derived CDR1 and CDR2 are SGHRS and YFSETQ. The CDR3 is 15 residues long. The J segment lost 4 bases and the V segment lost 7 bases, leaving 10 bases of the junction unmatched. The chain's CDR3 is CASSLGDRGADTQYF. The CDR3 DNA follows: TGCGCCAGCTCCCTCGGCGACAGGGGGGCAGATACGCAGTATTTT.

This clone was seen only once. V and J are TRBV4-3 and TRBJ2-6; D perhaps matches TRBD2 (6 bases). CDR1 and CDR2 (germline): LGHNA, YSLEER. The V and J ends lost 0 bases and 2 bases respectively, with 8 bases between them. This CDR3 comprises 16 residues. The chain's CDR3 is CASSQDPGAGANVLTF. As DNA, the CDR3 is TGCGCCAGCAGCCAAGATCCGGGGGCTGGGGCCAACGTCCTGACTTTC.

This clone was observed once. The chain employs TRBV30 and TRBJ1-5; D is unclear. V gave up 0 bases and J gave up 0 bases, with 9 bases separating them. Per the germline V gene, CDR1 is GTSNPN and CDR2 is SVGIG (reference sequence). The length of the CDR3 is 15 residues. CDR3 sequence: CAWSVAGNSNQPQHF. The CDR3 region has the DNA TGTGCCTGGAGTGTAGCGGGTAATAGCAATCAGCCCCAGCATTTT.

The V and J genes are TRBV2 and TRBJ1-6; a possible D gene is TRBD1 (6 bases). Germline lookup yields CDR1 SNHLY and CDR2 FYNNEI. The CDR3 runs 15 residues. The V end was cut by 2 bases, the J end by 10 bases, with 15 bases between. In DNA, the CDR3 is TGTGCCAGCAGTGAACTCGGCTTGGGGGCCTCACCCCTCCACTTT. Encoded protein: CASSELGLGASPLHF.

The V call is TRBV19, the J call TRBJ2-7, with D unclear. CDR1 and CDR2 from the germline V gene are LNHDA and SQIVND (reference sequence). The V end was cut by 5 bases, the J end by 2 bases, with 13 bases between. This CDR3 has 14 residues. Here the CDR3 reads CASSPRLAPYEQYF. The CDR3, as DNA: TGTGCCAGTAGTCCCCGACTGGCACCCTACGAGCAGTACTTC.

The V gene is TRBV4-2, the J gene TRBJ2-1; 7 nucleotides align to TRBD1. The CDR3 sequence is 17 residues long. V lost 3 bases to trimming and J lost 5 bases; unmatched junction nucleotides: 13. Looked up from germline, CDR1 is LGHNA and CDR2 is YNFKEQ. Written as DNA, the CDR3 is TGTGCCAGCAGCCAGACCCTGACAGGGTTCTCTAACAATGAGCAGTTCTTC. This translates into CASSQTLTGFSNNEQFF.

The chain is built from TRBV5-5 and TRBJ2-7; 7 nucleotides match TRBD2. V shed 0 bases and J 4 bases; nucleotides not matched to a gene: 4. The CDR3 extends over 14 amino acids. In germline, CDR1 is SGHKS, CDR2 YYEKEE (reference sequence). The CDR3 sequence is CASSLVQGGYEQYF. In DNA form, the CDR3 reads TGTGCCAGCAGCTTGGTTCAGGGAGGGTACGAGCAGTACTTC.

This clone was seen once. The CDR3 nucleotides are TGCGCCAGCAGCCCTTCTAGCGGAAGCACAGATACGCAGTATTTT. Translated: CASSPSSGSTDTQYF. The rearrangement links TRBV5-1 to TRBJ2-3, with 7 nucleotides matching TRBD2. Germline V gives CDR1 SGHRS, CDR2 YFSETQ. This CDR3 is built from 15 residues. With V trimmed by 4 bases and J by 0 bases, 5 bases remained unmatched.

This chain connects TRBV18 to TRBJ2-7; TRBD2 aligns across 7 bases. This CDR3 is 15 amino acids long. With V trimmed by 0 bases and J by 2 bases, 4 bases remained unmatched. Germline lookup yields CDR1 KGHSH and CDR2 LQKENI. For the CDR3, the DNA is TGTGCCAGCTCACCACCTCAGGGAGGGACCTACGAGCAGTACTTC. This gives the protein CASSPPQGGTYEQYF.

This rearrangement joins TRBV24-1 to TRBJ2-1; D gene ambiguous. CDR1 and CDR2 (germline): KGHDR, SFDVKD. There are 16 residues in the CDR3. Trimming pared 9 bases from V and 4 bases from J, leaving 21 bases between. CDR3 amino acids: CATQYPLRDPYNEQFF. For the CDR3, the DNA is TGTGCCACCCAATATCCTCTGCGCGATCCTTACAATGAGCAGTTCTTC.

This clone was observed a handful of times. The rearrangement uses TRBV4-1 and TRBJ1-2; 10 bases line up with TRBD1. Looked up from germline, CDR1 is MGHRA and CDR2 is YSYEKL. The ends lost 4 bases at V and 0 bases at J; junction bases unmatched: 5. CDR3 size: 16 residues. In DNA form, the CDR3 reads TGCGCCAGCAGCCGGCTGACAGGGGGCTCTAACTATGGCTACACCTTC. Translation: CASSRLTGGSNYGYTF.

The chain combines TRBV9 with TRBJ1-1, with D possibly being TRBD1 (5 bases). Germline V CDR1 and CDR2: SGDLS, YYNGEE. Trimming took 4 bases from V and 0 from J, leaving 13 bases between them. This CDR3 has 15 residues. CDR3 DNA: TGTGCCAGCAGCACAGACAGCCACATGAACACTGAAGCTTTCTTT. Protein: CASSTDSHMNTEAFF.

V usage is TRBV28 and J usage is TRBJ2-7; 7 nucleotides agree with TRBD2. Germline loops: CDR1 MDHEN, CDR2 SYDVKM. This CDR3 has 13 residues. V dropped 7 bases and J dropped 7; count of bases not matched to a gene: 10. CDR3 nucleotide sequence: TGTGCCAGCAAGGCCCCGGGGGGAGTTGAGCAGTACTTC. Translation gives CASKAPGGVEQYF. Drawing the rest from reference TRBV28 and TRBJ2-7, the complete variable domain is DVKVTQSSRYLVKRTGEKVFLECVQDMDHENMFWYRQDPGLGLRLIYFSYDVKMKEKGDIPEGYSVSREKKERFSLILESASTNQTSMYLCASKAPGGVEQYFGPGTRLTVT.

This chain connects TRBV29-1 to TRBJ2-3; a possible D gene is TRBD2 (5 bases). The V gene lost 3 bases and the J gene lost 0 bases, with 19 bases spanning the gap. CDR1 is SQVTM and CDR2 is ANQGSEA in the germline V gene. This CDR3 is built from 17 residues. The CDR3 is CSVDLPGLFTSTDTQYF. CDR3 nucleotides: TGCAGCGTTGACCTCCCCGGACTTTTTACTAGCACAGATACGCAGTATTTT.

The V gene is TRBV12-3 or TRBV12-4, the J gene TRBJ1-2; no clear D. The CDR3 covers 13 residues. V lost 6 bases and J 4 bases, leaving 12 bases between the germline ends. The CDR3 DNA is TGTGCCAGCAGCAGACGGGAACTCTATGGCTACACCTTC. Encoded protein: CASSRRELYGYTF.

The chain employs TRBV7-9 and TRBJ2-1; TRBD1 agrees at 7 bases. Trimming removed 1 base from V and 2 bases from J; junction bases left unmatched: 2. This CDR3 is built from 15 residues. Germline CDR1 reads SEHNR; CDR2 reads FQNEAQ (reference sequence). The chain's CDR3 is CASSLGGGPYNEQFF. CDR3 DNA sequence: TGTGCCAGCAGCTTAGGAGGGGGCCCCTACAATGAGCAGTTCTTC.

This clone showed up just once. The chain is built from TRBV6-6 and TRBJ2-1; D possibly corresponds to TRBD2 (6 bases). With 5 bases removed from V and 0 bases from J, the gap between germline ends came to 11 bases. This CDR3 is built from 15 residues. The germline V gene encodes CDR1 MNHNY and CDR2 SVGAGI (reference sequence). The CDR3 DNA reads as TGTGCCAGCAGTCCTTTGGGGGGCTCCTACAATGAGCAGTTCTTC. Amino acid sequence: CASSPLGGSYNEQFF.